This is a list of T cell receptor beta chains from one sample in a study of radiation and T cells in renal cell carcinoma. Some clones are missing from TCRdb's copy, which holds only in-frame ones; the method was immunoSEQ multiplex PCR. This sample has approximately 80,000 clones; 89% occur once, and the top ten carry around 6%. The starting material was blood, obtained from a patient whose treatment included radiotherapy and nephrectomy. These TCRs come from a woman aged 65 to 85 with renal cell carcinoma. The conserved cysteine and the conserved F or W are not part of the CDR3 here. Fields, in order: CDR3 protein, J gene, V gene.

CDR3aa: ASKTSLNTGELF
j_gene: TRBJ2-2
v_gene: TRBV28

CDR3aa: ASSFRGGLTGNTIY
j_gene: TRBJ1-3
v_gene: TRBV7-2

CDR3aa: ASSSSGGAVDTQY
j_gene: TRBJ2-3
v_gene: TRBV7-9

CDR3aa: ASPTPGQGSEFASLSSYNEQF
j_gene: TRBJ2-1
v_gene: TRBV9

CDR3aa: ASSIPPGQFSSGANVLT
j_gene: TRBJ2-6
v_gene: TRBV19

CDR3aa: ATSDDGGHYGYT
j_gene: TRBJ1-2
v_gene: TRBV6-5

CDR3aa: ASTPGGALGETQY
j_gene: TRBJ2-5
v_gene: TRBV9

CDR3aa: ASSNLQGFSYEQY
j_gene: TRBJ2-7
v_gene: TRBV7-8

CDR3aa: ASSQSRTEGADTQY
j_gene: TRBJ2-3
v_gene: TRBV23-1

CDR3aa: ASSLGGSGGGRDNEQF
j_gene: TRBJ2-1
v_gene: TRBV7-9

CDR3aa: ASRRQGASTEAF
j_gene: TRBJ1-1
v_gene: TRBV5-1

CDR3aa: ASTDVGTANTGELF
j_gene: TRBJ2-2
v_gene: TRBV5-1

CDR3aa: ASGGQFGQPQH
j_gene: TRBJ1-5
v_gene: TRBV28

CDR3aa: ASSLNVAGGGDTQY
j_gene: TRBJ2-3
v_gene: TRBV25-1

CDR3aa: ASSQPRGRASSYNEQF
j_gene: TRBJ2-1
v_gene: TRBV7-9

CDR3aa: ASGADSYEQY
j_gene: TRBJ2-7
v_gene: TRBV10-1

CDR3aa: ASSYPGQNTEAF
j_gene: TRBJ1-1
v_gene: TRBV6-6